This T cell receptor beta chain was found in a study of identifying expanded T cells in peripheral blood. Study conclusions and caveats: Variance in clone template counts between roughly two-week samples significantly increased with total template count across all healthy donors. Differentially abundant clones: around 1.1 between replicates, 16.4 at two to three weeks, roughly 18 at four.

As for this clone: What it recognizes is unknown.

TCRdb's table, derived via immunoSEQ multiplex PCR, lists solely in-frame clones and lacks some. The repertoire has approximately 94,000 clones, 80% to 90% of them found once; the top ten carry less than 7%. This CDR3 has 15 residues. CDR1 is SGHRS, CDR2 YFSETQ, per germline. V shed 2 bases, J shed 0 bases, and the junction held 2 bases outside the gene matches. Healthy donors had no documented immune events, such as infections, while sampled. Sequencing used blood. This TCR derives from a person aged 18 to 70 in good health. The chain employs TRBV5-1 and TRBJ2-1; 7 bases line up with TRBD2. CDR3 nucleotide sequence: TGCGCCAGCAGCTTCAGGACTAGCTCCTACAATGAGCAGTTCTTC. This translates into CASSFRTSSYNEQFF.